The entry that follows covers one T cell receptor beta chain sequence. Its recognized antigen is unknown. There are no base qualities to consult, and no much larger clone falls within one base. CDR1 and CDR2 (MGHRA, YSYEKL) derive from the germline V gene. The junction carries 16 bases between V and J, which are trimmed by 0 bases and 10 bases respectively. The cysteine opens and the phenylalanine closes a CDR3 of 15 amino acids. Only the CDR3 region is kept as DNA, spanning 45 bases read in frame from base 1. This specimen's time point label, per the study, means: cells obtained before transplantation from donor or recipient. CD3+CD4+ and CD3+CD8+ populations were FACS-sorted from unstimulated pre-transplant donor and recipient cells taken from spleen or lymph nodes. The library was built by means of the immunoSEQ multiplex PCR assay. For most patients, genomic DNA was isolated with the Qiagen DNeasy Blood and Tissue Kit and sent frozen to Adaptive Biotechnologies for TCR sequencing. For most patients, high-throughput TCR-beta CDR3 sequencing of genomic DNA was performed by Adaptive Biotechnologies. The study's own analysis went as follows. TCR sequencing data were retrieved from Adaptive's ImmunoSEQ software for 18 patients, whereas a few other patients were processed with MiXCR and VDJtools. CD4 versus CD8 sorting errors were corrected by removing sequences found in both subsets at a frequency ratio below 5:1. CDR3 nucleotide sequences shared between donor and recipient were removed because their origin could not be assigned. Alloreactive clones required at least 2-fold expansion over unstimulated cells and minimum CFSE-low frequency of 0.002% (template counts) or 0.001% (read counts). A clone was considered mappable if detected in the sequenced pre-transplant spleen, lymph node, or MLR CFSE-low populations of the donor or recipient. The cumulative frequency of alloreactive clones was calculated as a percentage of all sequences, weighted by copy number. TCRdb mirrors the immuneACCESS table, restricted to in-frame sequences. Some clones are absent from its copies; in checked studies, under half trace to an unresolved V gene, and the reason for the others is unknown. V and J calls and clone size are as listed in that table; D and trimming were resolved from the DNA. The sample table shows about 25,000 clones, and around 82% are seen once. 0.8% to 0.95% of the sample is taken by the ten largest.

This entry is derived from a study of graft-versus-host responses after intestinal transplantation (dated by TCRdb to the early 2020s). Context from the whole study: Multivisceral, liver-intestinal, or isolated intestinal transplants were received by the recipients. The cohort enrolled approximately 24 intestinal transplant recipients, one of whom was a retransplant, and 3 patients without pretransplant specimens were excluded. Alloreactive clones were identified by sequencing pre-transplant mixed lymphocyte reaction products and comparing them with unstimulated pre-transplant donor and recipient T cells. Donor T cell macrochimerism was defined as a peak of at least 4% donor T cells among recipient peripheral blood mononuclear cells. Samples from a few later patients were sequenced in-house on an Illumina MiSeq with MiXCR processing rather than by the commercial service. Anti-thymocyte globulin induction was given to all recipients, followed by maintenance tacrolimus and steroids for two to four years. Bulk TCR-beta CDR3 sequencing was used to track graft-versus-host and host-versus-graft alloreactive T cell clones in the graft, circulation and bone marrow after intestinal transplantation.

Broader findings and caveats from the paper: The relatively low number and heterogeneity of intestinal transplant patients limited the conclusions. Early after transplant, peak levels of circulating GvH clones were associated with declines in HvG clones. Patients with donor T cell macrochimerism had high GvH to HvG T cell clonal ratios in their allografts. GvH clones were detected in recipient bone marrow, and some of these GvH clones were observed earlier in ileal mucosa or blood, consistent with an intestinal mucosal origin.

The sequence is built from TRBV4-1 and TRBJ2-1; TRBD1 is perhaps the D gene, given 6 matching bases. The clonotype was recovered from a human donor who was the organ donor for an intestinal transplant. The sequencing here drew on unstimulated CD8+ T cells sorted from spleen or lymph node cells, taken before transplant. Read as DNA, the sequence is TGCGCCAGCAGCCAAGATCAGGGCGGACAGCGAGAGCAGTTCTTC. Its coded protein is CASSQDQGGQREQFF.